This TCR beta chain was profiled in a study of cytomegalovirus exposure and HLA in healthy donors. PCR involved 60 Vbeta and 13 Jbeta primers. Measured with immunoSEQ multiplex PCR; TCRdb has only the in-frame clones, and not every one. The repertoire holds 150,000 to 170,000 clones, roughly 80% seen once, with roughly 7.7% in the top ten. Trimming stripped 3 bases from V and 6 bases from J, with 14 bases between. CDR3 length: 15 residues. Germline CDR1 is SEHNR and CDR2 is FQNEAQ (reference sequence). The chain has TRBV7-9 and TRBJ1-4; D not resolved. The origin of this receptor is a man under 40 in good health and CMV-seropositive. Specimen: PBMCs. CDR3 sequence reads: CASSLGEHRHEKLFF. CDR3 in DNA: TGTGCCAGCAGCTTGGGCGAACACCGTCATGAAAAACTGTTTTTT.